This T cell receptor beta chain comes out of a study of blood T cell repertoires in COVID-19 (dated by TCRdb to about 2020). As for the study more broadly: The collaborator samples originated in the United States, Italy and Spain and spanned the acute and convalescent phases of COVID-19. A de-identified subject ID, COVID-19 status, age in years and sex were almost always included in the sample metadata. Where HLA class I and class II types were available, the types were taken from metadata supplied by the sample provider, not from assay-based typing. The repertoires were released in a freely available public database meant as a resource for research on the immune response to SARS-CoV-2. Samples came from the ongoing ImmuneRACE study (first 160 participants) plus 1,254 subjects from 6 global collaborators. The dataset comprised deeply sampled blood TCRbeta repertoires from subjects exposed to, actively infected with, or recovered from COVID-19. The material from the prospective study consisted of cDNA or gDNA derived from T cells, B-cell-depleted T cells, or PBMCs.

As encoded in the germline V gene, CDR1 is MNHEY while CDR2 is SVGEGT. The CDR3 sequence holds 15 residues, the cysteine and phenylalanine included. The DNA shown is the 45-base CDR3, in frame from base 1. The germline V end is reduced by 2 bases and the J end by 2 bases; junction bases left unmatched: 3. The immunoSEQ Assay, a bias-controlled multiplex PCR, was used to amplify TCRbeta CDR3 regions from genomic DNA. The paper's processing steps were these. Within the assay, amplification of reference gene primers was used to estimate how many nucleated cells each sample contained. Sequence reads were collapsed and filtered to measure the absolute abundance of every unique TCRbeta CDR3 rearrangement. For each sample, productive Simpson clonality was calculated as the square root of Simpson's diversity index over productive rearrangements. Sourced from immuneACCESS, this table was stored by TCRdb with only in-frame sequences that have V and J called. A share of the clones is absent; for the studies checked, an unresolved V gene accounts for under half, and the remainder has no known explanation. V and J calls plus clone size are reproduced from that table; the DNA served to infer D and trimming. The table for this sample lists approximately 30,000 clones; roughly 76% of them were counted only once. The ten largest make up over 30% of the sample.

The paper as a whole reports these results and caveats: The amount of clinical and demographic metadata varied by source and participant and was provided uncurated.

Whole blood was collected in K2EDTA tubes by collaborating institutions according to the institutions' own protocols. For TCRbeta analysis, collaborators shipped samples in one of three forms: frozen whole blood, isolated PBMCs, or DNA extracted from either of those sample types. About this clone: The clone's antigen remains unknown. No much larger clone exists at a distance of one base, and base qualities are not known.

The sequence came from a man between 70 and 80 years old with acute or convalescent COVID-19. Sample: peripheral blood. Here the chain combines TRBV6-2 or TRBV6-3 and TRBJ2-1, and TRBD2 aligns with 7 junction nucleotides. In nucleotides, the sequence is TGTGCCAGCAGTTACATGGCGGGGGCCTACAATGAGCAGTTCTTC. It codes for CASSYMAGAYNEQFF.